One sample yielded the 20 T cell receptor beta chains listed below, sequenced in a study of graft-versus-host responses after intestinal transplantation (dated by TCRdb to the early 2020s). Library prep was done by the immunoSEQ multiplex PCR assay. In TCRdb, the immuneACCESS table is reduced to in-frame sequences with V and J assigned. These tables do not hold every clone; where another copy was compared, an unresolved V gene accounts for under half, and the others remain unexplained. Recorded for this sample are a few thousand clones; 31% of them occurred a single time. The ten largest clones add up to 6.2% of the sample. Per the publication, the time point label means: cells obtained before transplantation from donor or recipient. Sequencing was performed on alloreactive CD4+ T cells from a mixed lymphocyte reaction culture, taken before transplantation. The label giving this sample's cell subset or site can be read as: CFSE-low proliferating T cells sorted from approximately six-day pre-transplant mixed lymphocyte reaction (GvH or HvG direction). Every receptor here comes from a human patient who was an organ donor for intestinal transplantation.

This clone was counted once. The V and J genes are TRBV10-1 and TRBJ2-3; D is unresolved. The CDR3 totals 15 residues. The ends were cut back, 3 bases at V and 5 bases at J, with 15 bases in the middle. Germline V gene sequence: CDR1 WNHNN, CDR2 SYGVQD (reference sequence). The CDR3 region is CASSDQRAMVDTQYF. The CDR3 DNA reads TGCGCCAGCAGTGACCAGAGAGCTATGGTAGATACGCAGTATTTT.

The chain recombines TRBV11-3 with TRBJ1-1; D is unclear. Germline V lookup: CDR1 SGHNT, CDR2 YENEEA. Trimming took off 4 bases at V and 4 bases at J, with 10 bases between the two ends. This CDR3 is 13 amino acids long. CDR3 protein: CASSSNLATEAFF. As DNA, the CDR3 is TGTGCCAGCAGCTCTAATCTGGCCACTGAAGCTTTCTTT.

This clone showed up just a few times. The chain recombines TRBV5-4 with TRBJ1-6; a possible D gene is TRBD1 (6 bases). CDR3 size: 16 residues. Germline V gene data show CDR1 as SGHNT and CDR2 as YYREEE (reference sequence). The ends were cut back, 6 bases at V and 9 bases at J, with 22 bases in the middle. CDR3 amino acids: CASTRGGGASLSPLHF. In nucleotides, the CDR3 is TGTGCCAGCACCAGAGGGGGGGGCGCTTCGCTTTCACCCCTCCACTTT.

This clone was detected only a few times. V gene TRBV6-4 combines with J gene TRBJ1-1, with D tentatively TRBD1 (5 bases). Trimming pared 2 bases from V and 3 bases from J, leaving 16 bases between. Germline-derived CDR1 and CDR2 are MRHNA and SNTAGT. This CDR3 is built from 16 residues. The CDR3 is CASSDPNGRGDTEAFF. The CDR3 bases are TGTGCCAGCAGTGACCCCAACGGGCGGGGGGACACTGAAGCTTTCTTT.

This clone occurred a few times. The chain combines TRBV6-8 with TRBJ2-7, with D unclear. V lost 2 bases, J lost 2 bases, and 10 bases lay in between. CDR1 is MNHGY and CDR2 is SAAAGT in the germline V gene. The CDR3 loop spans 14 amino acids. CDR3: CASSYSGPPYEQYF. The CDR3 nucleotides read TGTGCCAGCAGTTACAGTGGACCCCCCTACGAGCAGTACTTC.

The chain combines TRBV30 with TRBJ2-5; D is ambiguous. The CDR3 totals 12 residues. The V gene lost 8 bases and the J gene lost 5 bases, with 15 bases spanning the gap. Germline loops: CDR1 GTSNPN, CDR2 SVGIG (reference sequence). The CDR3 coding sequence is TGTGCCCAAACGGGCTCCGGGGAGACCCAGTACTTC. The encoded protein is CAQTGSGETQYF.

A note on this clone: One junction end disagrees with the germline gene, perhaps due to a read error. The rearrangement uses TRBV10-3 and TRBJ1-2; D unclear. CDR1 and CDR2 (germline): ENHRY, SYGVKD. This CDR3 comprises 13 residues. The CDR3 sequence: CASSENFVYGYTF. The CDR3 DNA sequence: TGTGCCAGCAGTGAAAATTTCGTCTATGGCTACACCTTC.

This clone is large (0.1 to 1%) within its sample. This chain connects TRBV9 to TRBJ2-7, with D perhaps matching TRBD1 (5 bases). Trimming took 2 bases from V and 2 from J, leaving 8 bases between them. Germline V gene sequence: CDR1 SGDLS, CDR2 YYNGEE. CDR3 length: 13 amino acids. CDR3 coding DNA: TGTGCCAGCAGCGTGGGGCCCACCTACGAGCAGTACTTC. Its translation is CASSVGPTYEQYF.

This clone is medium-sized within its sample. The rearrangement links TRBV9 to TRBJ1-6, with D unresolved. V shed 0 bases and J shed 1 base, with 8 bases lying between them. The V gene's germline CDR1 is SGDLS and CDR2 YYNGEE. This CDR3 comprises 16 residues. Here the CDR3 DNA reads TGTGCCAGCAGCGTAGACGGAGGTTCCTATAATTCACCCCTCCACTTT. Amino acid sequence: CASSVDGGSYNSPLHF.

This clone is medium-sized (0.01 to 0.1%). This chain links TRBV2 with TRBJ2-7; TRBD1 matches 10 bases. The CDR3 loop spans 14 amino acids. After removal of 5 bases from V and 1 base from J, the junction contained 2 bases not matched to a gene. Germline loops: CDR1 SNHLY, CDR2 FYNNEI. CDR3 DNA sequence: TGTGCCAGCAGTCGGGACAGGGGATCCTACGAGCAGTACTTC. It specifies CASSRDRGSYEQYF. The full variable domain, in which reference TRBV2 and TRBJ2-7 provide the parts outside the CDR3, is EPEVTQTPSHQVTQMGQEVILRCVPISNHLYFYWYRQILGQKVEFLVSFYNNEISEKSEIFDDQFSVERPDGSNFTLKIRSTKLEDSAMYFCASSRDRGSYEQYFGPGTRLTVT.

The CDR3 spells CASSLAGSVKAFF. The CDR3 DNA reads as TGTGCCAGCAGCTTAGCAGGGAGTGTGAAAGCTTTCTTT. The rearrangement joins TRBV11-1 to TRBJ1-1; D uncertain. Deletions cut 0 bases from V and 9 bases from J, with 11 bases between. In germline, CDR1 is SGHAT, CDR2 FQDESV (reference sequence). This CDR3 spans 13 amino acids.

The genes are TRBV21-1 and TRBJ1-5. TRBV21-1 has pseudogene status. The CDR3 spans 17 residues. The CDR3 DNA sequence: TGTGCCAGCAGAGTGAATGTAGCACATTGGCATCATCAGCCCCAGCATTTT. Its protein product is CASRVNVAHWHHQPQHF.

The chain recombines TRBV18 with TRBJ1-5, with D possibly being TRBD1 (5 bases). The CDR3 has 13 amino acids. V was cut by 3 bases and J by 4 bases, with 7 bases left in between. The germline gives CDR1 KGHSH, CDR2 LQKENI. Here the CDR3 DNA reads TGTGCCAGCTCACCGGGGGTTAATCAGCCCCAGCATTTT. Translating it yields CASSPGVNQPQHF.

This clone is judged medium-sized. The CDR3 loop is CASSYDRGPSPLHF. The CDR3 coding sequence is TGTGCCAGCAGCTACGACAGGGGGCCTTCACCCCTCCACTTT. The rearrangement uses TRBV7-3 and TRBJ1-6; 10 nucleotides line up with TRBD1. CDR1 and CDR2 from the germline V gene are SGHTA and FQGTGA. This CDR3 contains 14 residues. V was clipped by 4 bases and J by 9 bases; unmatched bases: 3.

This clone ranks as large (0.1 to 1%). The J gene is TRBJ1-2, the V gene TRBV14; D ambiguous. Germline CDR1 is SGHDN and CDR2 is FVKESK. The CDR3 contains 15 residues. Trimming stripped 0 bases from V and 5 bases from J, with 13 bases between. CDR3 nucleotide sequence: TGTGCCAGCAGCCAAGACCGGGGAAATCGGTATGGCTACACCTTC. Encoded protein: CASSQDRGNRYGYTF.

The J gene is TRBJ1-1, the V gene TRBV5-1; 10 bases map to TRBD1. Unmatched junction bases numbered 7, after V lost 4 bases and J lost 4 bases. Germline CDR1 reads SGHRS; CDR2 reads YFSETQ. This CDR3 contains 15 residues. The CDR3 loop reads CASSPGTGVSTEAFF. CDR3 DNA sequence: TGCGCCAGCAGCCCCGGGACAGGGGTGTCCACTGAAGCTTTCTTT.

There are a few counts of this clone. The chain has TRBV5-8 and TRBJ1-1; 10 nucleotides agree with TRBD1. Trimming removed 2 bases from V and 10 bases from J; junction bases left unmatched: 5. Germline V CDR1 and CDR2: SGHTS, YDEGEE. The CDR3 runs to 13 residues. The CDR3 protein is CASSLRQGAPAFF. The CDR3, as DNA: TGTGCCAGCAGCTTAAGACAGGGGGCTCCAGCTTTCTTT.

This sequence joins TRBV6-8 and TRBJ1-2; D may be TRBD1 (5 bases). The CDR3 is 15 amino acids. The V end lost 6 bases, the J end lost 6 bases, and 20 bases lay between the germline ends. Germline-derived CDR1 and CDR2 are MNHGY and SAAAGT. CDR3 nucleotides: TGTGCCAGCAGAGGGTCAGGGCTACTAAGAAATGGCTACACCTTC. As protein: CASRGSGLLRNGYTF.

In nucleotides, the CDR3 is TGTGCCAGCAGCGCAGAACTAGCTAACACAATTCGCACTGAAGCTTTCTTT. Protein sequence: CASSAELANTIRTEAFF. The chain employs TRBV21-1 and TRBJ1-1. TRBV21-1 represents a pseudogene. The CDR3 runs 17 residues.

J is TRBJ1-4 and V is TRBV28; D is ambiguous. The CDR3 is 16 amino acids. The V and J ends lost 3 bases and 3 bases respectively, with 14 bases between them. Germline-derived CDR1 and CDR2 are MDHEN and SYDVKM. CDR3 loop: CASSFNPRVPNEKLFF. CDR3 sequence (DNA): TGTGCCAGCAGTTTCAACCCCCGGGTACCTAATGAAAAACTGTTTTTT.